This TCR beta chain appears in the sequencing data of a study of neoadjuvant anti-PD-1 for oral cavity cancer. J gave up 2 bases and V 0 bases, and 10 bases lay outside the gene matches. The CDR3 runs to 19 residues. Germline lookup yields CDR1 PRHDT and CDR2 FYEKMQ (reference sequence). Sequencing was performed with immunoSEQ multiplex PCR; in TCRdb, only in-frame clones are kept and a portion is missing. Of some 15,000 clones in the sample, 75% to 85% are singletons; the top ten hold approximately 2.5%. Indicated time point: after neoadjuvant nivolumab, at surgical resection. Sequenced here: PBMCs, sampled after nivolumab (anti-PD-1) treatment. The source of this sequence is a person aged 40-85 years with oral cavity squamous cell carcinoma. The V gene is TRBV13, the J gene TRBJ2-3; the match to TRBD2 covers 11 bases. CDR3 sequence reads: CASSLGLGLAGRNTDTQYF. The CDR3 DNA reads as TGTGCCAGCAGCTTAGGCCTAGGACTAGCGGGCCGTAACACAGATACGCAGTATTTT. The complete variable domain, with remaining parts taken from reference TRBV13 and TRBJ2-3, reads AAGVIQSPRHLIKEKRETATLKCYPIPRHDTVYWYQQGPGQDPQFLISFYEKMQSDKGSIPDRFSAQQFSDYHSELNMSSLELGDSALYFCASSLGLGLAGRNTDTQYFGPGTRLTVL.